These T cell receptor beta chains were read from a single sample in a study of CD8+ T cells in alopecia areata. Assay used: immunoSEQ multiplex PCR; TCRdb lists only in-frame clones, some missing. The sample records about 150,000 clones, 62% being singletons. What was sequenced was CD8+ T cells sorted from blood. The receptors here all came from a human donor in good health. Each CDR3 is given with its conserved first and last residue. The order of the fields is D gene, V gene, clone size, J gene, CDR3 protein, CDR3 DNA. The D gene is left open where the match is weak. Size values are once, few and many counts, or a class for expanded clones, and some rows have none.

NA	TRBV29-1	NA	TRBJ2-7	CSVETGSGYEQYF	TGCAGCGTTGAGACGGGGAGCGGCTACGAGCAGTACTTC
NA	TRBV11-2	NA	TRBJ2-1	CASSLNEQFF	TGTGCCAGCAGCCTCAATGAGCAGTTCTTC
NA	TRBV6-5	many	TRBJ2-3	CASSYSLEDTDTQYF	TGTGCCAGCAGTTACTCCCTGGAAGACACAGATACGCAGTATTTT
NA	TRBV29-1	few	TRBJ2-5	CSVAYRRTWGTQYF	TGCAGCGTTGCGTACCGACGGACCTGGGGGACCCAGTACTTC
TRBD2	TRBV4-2	NA	TRBJ2-3	CASSPGTSGDTDTQYF	TGTGCCAGCAGCCCGGGGACTAGCGGGGACACAGATACGCAGTATTTT
NA	TRBV29-1	once	TRBJ1-2	CSVEDREGRCTF	TGCAGCGTTGAAGATAGGGAGGGTAGGTGCACCTTC
TRBD1	TRBV29-1	few	TRBJ1-2	CSVEDRKGANYGYTF	TGCAGCGTTGAAGATCGAAAGGGGGCCAACTATGGCTACACCTTC
NA	TRBV15	NA	TRBJ2-5	CATSRLIQETQYF	TGTGCCACCAGCAGGCTTATCCAAGAGACCCAGTACTTC
NA	TRBV15	NA	TRBJ2-3	CATSRDEERVATQYF	TGTGCCACCAGCAGAGATGAGGAGCGAGTGGCGACGCAGTATTTT
TRBD1	TRBV7-9	NA	TRBJ1-4	CASSDQGALKEKLFF	TGTGCCAGCAGCGACCAGGGGGCTTTGAAGGAAAAACTGTTTTTT
NA	TRBV25-1	NA	TRBJ1-5	CASSGRGRESNQPQHF	TGTGCCAGCAGTGGGAGGGGCAGGGAGAGCAATCAGCCCCAGCATTTT
TRBD1	TRBV19	NA	TRBJ2-7	CASRLAGTGFNEQYF	TGTGCCAGTAGACTGGCCGGGACAGGGTTTAACGAGCAGTACTTC
NA	TRBV29-1	NA	TRBJ2-6	CSVEEGPTSGANVLTF	TGCAGCGTTGAAGAGGGACCAACCTCTGGGGCCAACGTCCTGACTTTC
NA	TRBV29-1	once	TRBJ1-1	CSVRGAGYTEAFF	TGCAGCGTTCGGGGGGCAGGATATACTGAAGCTTTCTTT
NA	TRBV9	few	TRBJ2-5	CASSVGGAETQYF	TGTGCCAGCAGCGTAGGCGGGGCTGAGACCCAGTACTTC
NA	TRBV6-5	NA	TRBJ1-5	CASSQPGQPQHF	TGTGCCAGCAGCCAACCTGGGCAGCCCCAGCATTTT
NA	TRBV29-1	NA	TRBJ2-3	CSVPDISSTDTQYF	TGCAGCGTACCCGACATATCTAGCACAGATACGCAGTATTTT
TRBD2	TRBV2	few	TRBJ2-4	CASISGSDIQYF	TGTGCCAGCATTAGCGGGAGTGACATTCAGTACTTC